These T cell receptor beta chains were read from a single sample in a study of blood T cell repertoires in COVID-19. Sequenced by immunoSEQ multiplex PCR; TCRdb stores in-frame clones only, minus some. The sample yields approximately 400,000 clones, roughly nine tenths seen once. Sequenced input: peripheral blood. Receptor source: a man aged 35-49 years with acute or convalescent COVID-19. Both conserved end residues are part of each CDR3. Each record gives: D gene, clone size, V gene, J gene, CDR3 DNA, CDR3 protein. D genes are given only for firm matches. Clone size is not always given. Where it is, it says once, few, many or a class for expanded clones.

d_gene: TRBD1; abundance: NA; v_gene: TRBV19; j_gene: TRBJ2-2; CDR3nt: TGTGCCAGTAGTAAAACACGGACAGGGGGCGTCACCGGGGAGCTGTTTTTT; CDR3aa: CASSKTRTGGVTGELFF
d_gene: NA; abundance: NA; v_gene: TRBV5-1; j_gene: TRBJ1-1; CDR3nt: TGCGCCAGCAGCGAATACAGGTCGCCGAACACTGAAGCTTTCTTT; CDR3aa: CASSEYRSPNTEAFF
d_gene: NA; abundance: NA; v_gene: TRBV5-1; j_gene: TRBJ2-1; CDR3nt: TGCGCCAGCAGCTTTCGGGAGTACAATGAGCAGTTCTTC; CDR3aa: CASSFREYNEQFF
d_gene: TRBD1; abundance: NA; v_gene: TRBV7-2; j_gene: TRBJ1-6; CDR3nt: TGTGCCAGCAGCTTAGCCCCGGGACAGGGGATTGCACCCCTCCACTTT; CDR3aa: CASSLAPGQGIAPLHF
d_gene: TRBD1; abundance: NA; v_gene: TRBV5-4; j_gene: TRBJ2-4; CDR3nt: TGTGCCAGCAGCCCCAGACAGGGTCTGGGAAACATTCAGTACTTC; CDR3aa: CASSPRQGLGNIQYF
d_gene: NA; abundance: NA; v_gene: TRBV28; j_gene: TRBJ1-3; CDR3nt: TGTGCCAGCAGTTTGGGAGGTGCTGGAAACACCATATATTTT; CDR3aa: CASSLGGAGNTIYF
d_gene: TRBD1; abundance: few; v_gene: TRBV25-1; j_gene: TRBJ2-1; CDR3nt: TGTGCCACCAGAGAGGGGGCGCGGGATGAGCAGTTCTTC; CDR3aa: CATREGARDEQFF
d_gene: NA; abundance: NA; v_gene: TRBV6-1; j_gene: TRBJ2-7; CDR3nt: TGTGCCAGCAGTGAAGGGACAGTCTACGAGCAGTACTTC; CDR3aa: CASSEGTVYEQYF
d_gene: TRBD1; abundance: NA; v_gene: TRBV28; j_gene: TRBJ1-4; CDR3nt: TGTGCCAGCAGTTCACTCCGGCAGGGGGGAGGCGAAAAACTGTTTTTT; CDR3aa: CASSSLRQGGGEKLFF
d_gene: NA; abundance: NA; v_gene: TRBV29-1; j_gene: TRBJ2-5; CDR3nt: TGCAGCGTTGCGGAGCAAGAGACCCAGTACTTC; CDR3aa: CSVAEQETQYF
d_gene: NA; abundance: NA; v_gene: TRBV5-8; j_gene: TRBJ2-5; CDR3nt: TGTGCCAGCAGCTTTGGCAGGGTTCAAGAGACCCAGTACTTC; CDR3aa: CASSFGRVQETQYF
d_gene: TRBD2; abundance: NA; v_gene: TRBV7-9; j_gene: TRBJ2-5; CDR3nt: TGTGCCAGCAGCTTTGGACTAGCGACCTACCAAGAGACCCAGTACTTC; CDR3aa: CASSFGLATYQETQYF
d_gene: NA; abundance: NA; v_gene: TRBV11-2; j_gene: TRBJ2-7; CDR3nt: TGTGCCAGCAGCTATGGGATGACAGGCTTCCGTCAAAGCTCCTACGAGCAGTACTTC; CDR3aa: CASSYGMTGFRQSSYEQYF
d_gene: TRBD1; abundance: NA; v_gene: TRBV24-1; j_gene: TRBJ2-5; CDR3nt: TGTGCCACCAGTGATGCGGGGAGGACAGGGAAAGAGACCCAGTACTTC; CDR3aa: CATSDAGRTGKETQYF
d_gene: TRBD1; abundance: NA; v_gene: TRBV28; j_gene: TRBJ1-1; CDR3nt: TGTGCCAGCGGGGACAGGGGGCGAGGAGTTAGTACTGAAGCTTTCTTT; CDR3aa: CASGDRGRGVSTEAFF
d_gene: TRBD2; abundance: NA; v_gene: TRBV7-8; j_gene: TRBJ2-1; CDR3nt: TGTGCCAGCAGCAATAAGAGCGGGAGGTGGAATGAGCAGTTCTTC; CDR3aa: CASSNKSGRWNEQFF
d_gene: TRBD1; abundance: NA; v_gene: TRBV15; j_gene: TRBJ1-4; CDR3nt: TGTGCCACCAGCAGAGACTCGGGACAGGGGGATAAACTGTTTTTT; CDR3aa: CATSRDSGQGDKLFF
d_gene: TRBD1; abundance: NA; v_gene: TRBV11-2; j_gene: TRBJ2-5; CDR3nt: TGTGCCAGCAGCGTCCGGGACAGAGACCAAGAGACCCAGTACTTC; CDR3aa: CASSVRDRDQETQYF
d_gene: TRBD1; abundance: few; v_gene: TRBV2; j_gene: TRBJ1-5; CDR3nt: TGTGCCAGCAGGAACAGGGGGCTTATTCAGCCCCAGCATTTT; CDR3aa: CASRNRGLIQPQHF
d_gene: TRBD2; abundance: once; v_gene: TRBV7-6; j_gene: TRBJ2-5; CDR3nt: TGTGCCAGCAGCCCTAGGACTAGCGGAACCCAAGAGACCCAGTACTTC; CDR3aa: CASSPRTSGTQETQYF
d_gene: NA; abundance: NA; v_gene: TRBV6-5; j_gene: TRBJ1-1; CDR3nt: TGTGCCAGCAAAAGGGGGATGAACACTGAAGCTTTCTTT; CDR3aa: CASKRGMNTEAFF
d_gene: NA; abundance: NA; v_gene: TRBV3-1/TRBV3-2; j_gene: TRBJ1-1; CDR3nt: TGTGCCAGCAGCCAAGATCGTTGGGGAGACACTGAAGCTTTCTTT; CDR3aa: CASSQDRWGDTEAFF
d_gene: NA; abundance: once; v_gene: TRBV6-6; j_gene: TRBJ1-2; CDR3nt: TGTGCCAGCAGTTCCTCACGTGTAGCTAACTATGGCTACACCTTC; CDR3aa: CASSSSRVANYGYTF
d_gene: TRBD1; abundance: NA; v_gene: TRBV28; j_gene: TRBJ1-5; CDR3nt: TGTGCCAGCAGTTTACGACAGGGGGCGGTTAGCAATCAGCCCCAGCATTTT; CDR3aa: CASSLRQGAVSNQPQHF
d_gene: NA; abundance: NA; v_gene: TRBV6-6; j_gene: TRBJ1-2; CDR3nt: TGTGCCAGCAGTTACTCAGACAGCCTGGGGGGCTACACCTTC; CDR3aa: CASSYSDSLGGYTF
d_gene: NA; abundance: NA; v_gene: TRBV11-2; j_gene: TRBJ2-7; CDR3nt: TGTGCCAGCAGCTTCGCGCAGGGTTCGGAGCAGTACTTC; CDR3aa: CASSFAQGSEQYF
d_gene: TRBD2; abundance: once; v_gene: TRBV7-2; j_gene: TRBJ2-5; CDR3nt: TGTGCCAGCAGCTTAGAGACCCTAGCGGGATGGTTTCGGGGAGAGACCCAGTACTTC; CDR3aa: CASSLETLAGWFRGETQYF
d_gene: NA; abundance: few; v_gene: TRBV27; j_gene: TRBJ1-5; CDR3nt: TGTGCCAGCAGGAGGGGGGGGTGGAATCAGCCCCAGCATTTT; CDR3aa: CASRRGGWNQPQHF
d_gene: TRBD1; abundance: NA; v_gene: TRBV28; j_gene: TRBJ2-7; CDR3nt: TGTGCCAGCAGCCCCAGGACAGGTTCCTTCTCCTACGAGCAGTACTTC; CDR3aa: CASSPRTGSFSYEQYF
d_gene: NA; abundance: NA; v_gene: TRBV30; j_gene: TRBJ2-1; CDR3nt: TGTGCCTGGAGTGTTCGACTCGCGGGGCTCCACAATGAGCAGTTCTTC; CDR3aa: CAWSVRLAGLHNEQFF
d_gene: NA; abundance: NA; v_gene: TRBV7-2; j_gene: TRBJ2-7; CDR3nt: TGTGCCAGCAGCTTAGGTGGGGCAGGACTATTCTACGAGCAGTACTTC; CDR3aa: CASSLGGAGLFYEQYF
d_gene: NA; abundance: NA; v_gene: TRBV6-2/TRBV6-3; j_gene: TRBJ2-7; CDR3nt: TGTGCCAGCAGCCGGGACACTCCCCCGGTCCAGTCCTACGAGCAGTACTTC; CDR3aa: CASSRDTPPVQSYEQYF
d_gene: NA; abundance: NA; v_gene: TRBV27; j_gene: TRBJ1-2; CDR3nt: TGTGCCAGCAGTTTTAGGGGCCTCGGGGGTGGCTACACCTTC; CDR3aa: CASSFRGLGGGYTF
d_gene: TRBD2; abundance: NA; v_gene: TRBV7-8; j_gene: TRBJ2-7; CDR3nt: TGTGCCAGCAGCTCTCAGATAGCGGGGAGTTCCTACGAGCAGTACTTC; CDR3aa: CASSSQIAGSSYEQYF
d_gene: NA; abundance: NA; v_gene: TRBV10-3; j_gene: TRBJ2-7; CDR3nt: TGTGCCATCAGTGAGTCCAACGGGATCGAGCAGTACTTC; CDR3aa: CAISESNGIEQYF
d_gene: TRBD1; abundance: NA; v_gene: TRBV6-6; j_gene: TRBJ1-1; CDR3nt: TGTGCCAGCAGATCCGGACAGGCCGTGGGTGAAGCTTTCTTT; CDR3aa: CASRSGQAVGEAFF
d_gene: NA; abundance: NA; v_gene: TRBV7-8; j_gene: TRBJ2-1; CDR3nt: TGTGCCAGCAGCGCGGGACAGATCTACAATGAGCAGTTCTTC; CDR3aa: CASSAGQIYNEQFF
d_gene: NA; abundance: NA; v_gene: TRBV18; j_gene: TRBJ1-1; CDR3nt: TGTGCCAGCTCACCAGTAGGGGTCTCAAGCACTGAAGCTTTCTTT; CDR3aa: CASSPVGVSSTEAFF
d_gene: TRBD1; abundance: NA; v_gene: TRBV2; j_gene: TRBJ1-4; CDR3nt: TGTGCCAGCAGTAGGGACAGTAGTAATGAAAAACTGTTTTTT; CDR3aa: CASSRDSSNEKLFF
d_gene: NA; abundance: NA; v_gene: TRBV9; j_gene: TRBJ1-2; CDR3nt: TGTGCCAGCAGCGTAGCGGAAGGACTCTCCTATGGCTACACCTTC; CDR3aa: CASSVAEGLSYGYTF
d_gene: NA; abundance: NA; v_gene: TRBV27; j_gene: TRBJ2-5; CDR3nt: TGTGCCAGCAGTCTCCGGTCACGAGGGGAGACCCAGTACTTC; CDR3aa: CASSLRSRGETQYF
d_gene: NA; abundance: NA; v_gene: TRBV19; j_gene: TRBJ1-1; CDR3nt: TGTGCCAGTAGTATAGCGCGCGGAACTGAAGCTTTCTTT; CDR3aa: CASSIARGTEAFF
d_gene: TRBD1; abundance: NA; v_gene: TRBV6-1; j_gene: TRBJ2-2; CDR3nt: TGTGCCAGCAGTGAAAGGTGGGACAGGCCCGGGGAGCTGTTTTTT; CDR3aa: CASSERWDRPGELFF
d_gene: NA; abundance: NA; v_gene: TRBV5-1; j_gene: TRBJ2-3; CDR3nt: TGCGCCAGCGGACCGGGACTCTACACAGATACGCAGTATTTT; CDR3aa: CASGPGLYTDTQYF
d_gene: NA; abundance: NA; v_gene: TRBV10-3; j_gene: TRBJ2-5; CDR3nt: TGTGCCATCAGTGAGTCGTGGGGAGTCCAAGAGACCCAGTACTTC; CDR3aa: CAISESWGVQETQYF
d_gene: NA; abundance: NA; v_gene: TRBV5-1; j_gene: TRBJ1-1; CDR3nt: TGCGCCAGCAGCTCCGCAAAACAGGGCCTCATGAACACTGAAGCTTTCTTT; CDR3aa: CASSSAKQGLMNTEAFF
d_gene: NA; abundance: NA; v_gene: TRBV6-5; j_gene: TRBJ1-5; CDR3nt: TGTGCCAGCAGTTACTCTTCAGTTCAGCCCCAGCATTTT; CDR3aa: CASSYSSVQPQHF
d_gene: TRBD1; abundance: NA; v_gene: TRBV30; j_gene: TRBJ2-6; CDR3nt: TGTGCCTGGAGTGGCCAGAACAGGGGCTCTGGGGCCAACGTCCTGACTTTC; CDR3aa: CAWSGQNRGSGANVLTF
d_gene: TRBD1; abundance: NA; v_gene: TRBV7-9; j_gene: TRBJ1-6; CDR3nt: TGTGCCAGCAGCTTACATACAGGGGGCGGTGATTCACCCCTCCACTTT; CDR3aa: CASSLHTGGGDSPLHF
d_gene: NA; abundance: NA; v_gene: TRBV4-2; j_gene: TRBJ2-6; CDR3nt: TGTGCCAGCAGCCAAGATCAAGGGGCTGGGGCCAACGTCCTGACTTTC; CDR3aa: CASSQDQGAGANVLTF